Listed below are T cell receptor beta chains from one sample, sequenced in a study of CD8 T cells in ankylosing spondylitis. MiXCR, applied by TCRdb to the 5' RACE reads, yields one record per CDR3 protein. The table includes 220,000 or so distinct CDR3 sequences, roughly a tenth detected once. Sequencing was performed on blood, either unsorted or a sorted T cell fraction (not recorded which). Receptors originate from a male donor with ankylosing spondylitis or in good health (not recorded which). Each CDR3 is given with its conserved first and last residue. Fields, in order: J gene, clone size, V gene, D gene, CDR3 protein, CDR3 DNA. The D gene is left open where the match is weak. Some rows have no size entry. The others give once, few or many, or a class for an expanded clone.

J: TRBJ2-3; size: many; V: TRBV29-1; D: TRBD2; CDR3: CSVKASGGTDTQYF; DNA: TGCAGCGTCAAGGCTAGCGGGGGCACAGATACGCAGTATTTT
J: TRBJ2-3; size: many; V: TRBV15; D: TRBD2; CDR3: CATSRDLTSEYTQYF; DNA: TGTGCCACCAGCAGAGATCTGACTAGCGAATATACGCAGTATTTT
J: TRBJ2-3; size: many; V: TRBV5-1; D: TRBD2; CDR3: CASSSSWTSVGTDTQYF; DNA: TGCGCCAGCAGCTCCTCGTGGACTAGCGTGGGCACAGATACGCAGTATTTT
J: TRBJ2-5; size: many; V: TRBV7-8; D: NA; CDR3: CASSFQGRETQYF; DNA: TGTGCCAGCAGCTTTCAGGGGCGAGAGACCCAGTACTTC
J: TRBJ1-6; size: many; V: TRBV20-1; D: NA; CDR3: CSASPYNSPLHF; DNA: TGCAGTGCTAGCCCCTATAATTCACCCCTCCACTTT
J: TRBJ2-6; size: NA; V: TRBV3-1; D: NA; CDR3: CASQGSGANVLTF; DNA: TGTGCCAGTCAGGGCTCTGGGGCCAACGTCCTGACTTTC
J: TRBJ2-2; size: many; V: TRBV2; D: NA; CDR3: CASSGDWASFHGELFF; DNA: TGTGCCAGCAGTGGGGATTGGGCCAGTTTTCACGGGGAGCTGTTTTTT
J: TRBJ1-1; size: many; V: TRBV7-3; D: TRBD1; CDR3: CASSWTGGSAEAFF; DNA: TGTGCCAGCAGCTGGACAGGGGGCAGCGCTGAAGCTTTCTTT
J: TRBJ2-1; size: many; V: TRBV3-1; D: TRBD1; CDR3: CASSQGQGGEQFF; DNA: TGTGCCAGCAGCCAAGGACAGGGGGGCGAGCAGTTCTTC
J: TRBJ2-5; size: few; V: TRBV6-5; D: TRBD2; CDR3: CASSYTLGGGQETQYF; DNA: TGTGCCAGCAGTTACACTCTTGGGGGGGGACAAGAGACCCAGTACTTC
J: TRBJ1-2; size: NA; V: TRBV2; D: TRBD1; CDR3: CVSSLTATGGDGYTF; DNA: TGTGTCAGCAGTCTCACCGCGACAGGGGGTGATGGCTACACCTTC
J: TRBJ2-7; size: few; V: TRBV6-5; D: TRBD2; CDR3: CASSSEGLANYEQYF; DNA: TGTGCCAGCAGTTCCGAGGGACTAGCGAATTACGAGCAGTACTTC
J: TRBJ2-5; size: few; V: TRBV7-6; D: TRBD2; CDR3: CASSVAGQGGRETQYF; DNA: TGTGCCAGCAGCGTTGCTGGTCAGGGCGGGAGAGAGACCCAGTACTTC
J: TRBJ2-1; size: medium-sized; V: TRBV15; D: NA; CDR3: CATSRELGERNEQFF; DNA: TGTGCCACCAGCAGAGAATTAGGGGAACGGAATGAGCAGTTCTTC
J: TRBJ1-5; size: few; V: TRBV12-3/TRBV12-4; D: TRBD1; CDR3: CASSPTGAGNQPQHF; DNA: TGTGCCAGCAGTCCTACAGGGGCTGGCAATCAGCCCCAGCATTTT
J: TRBJ2-5; size: few; V: TRBV5-1; D: NA; CDR3: CASSLHGETQYF; DNA: TGCGCCAGCAGCTTGCATGGGGAGACCCAGTACTTC
J: TRBJ1-4; size: many; V: TRBV12-3/TRBV12-4; D: NA; CDR3: CASSSTGFQGSEKLFF; DNA: TGTGCCAGCAGTTCGACAGGCTTTCAGGGGTCTGAAAAACTGTTTTTT
J: TRBJ2-1; size: many; V: TRBV5-5; D: NA; CDR3: CASSLAGQSDNEQFF; DNA: TGTGCCAGCAGCTTAGCGGGACAGAGCGACAATGAGCAGTTCTTC
J: TRBJ2-1; size: NA; V: TRBV2; D: TRBD2; CDR3: CASGRLADNEQFF; DNA: TGTGCCAGCGGGAGACTAGCGGACAATGAGCAGTTCTTC
J: TRBJ2-1; size: NA; V: TRBV20-1; D: TRBD2; CDR3: CSAIPGGVSNEQFF; DNA: TGCAGTGCTATCCCGGGGGGAGTTTCGAATGAGCAGTTCTTC
J: TRBJ2-2; size: many; V: TRBV11-1; D: TRBD2; CDR3: CASSKRTSGAGDTGELFF; DNA: TGTGCCAGCAGCAAACGGACTAGCGGGGCGGGAGACACCGGGGAGCTGTTTTTT
J: TRBJ1-2; size: NA; V: TRBV19; D: NA; CDR3: CASSSVENWYGYTF; DNA: TGTGCCAGTAGTAGCGTTGAGAACTGGTATGGCTACACCTTC
J: TRBJ1-1; size: many; V: TRBV10-3; D: TRBD1; CDR3: CAISEGQPGQGSTEAFF; DNA: TGTGCCATCAGTGAGGGACAGCCAGGACAGGGGTCGACTGAAGCTTTCTTT
J: TRBJ2-2; size: many; V: TRBV5-1; D: NA; CDR3: CASSLVMITGELFF; DNA: TGCGCCAGCAGCTTGGTAATGATCACCGGGGAGCTGTTTTTT
J: TRBJ2-7; size: NA; V: TRBV7-2; D: NA; CDR3: CASSPRASSRSYEQYF; DNA: TGTGCCAGCAGCCCCCGAGCTAGTTCCCGCTCCTACGAGCAGTACTTC
J: TRBJ1-5; size: many; V: TRBV5-1; D: NA; CDR3: CASSEGGLNQPQHF; DNA: TGCGCCAGCAGCGAGGGTGGTCTAAATCAGCCCCAGCATTTT